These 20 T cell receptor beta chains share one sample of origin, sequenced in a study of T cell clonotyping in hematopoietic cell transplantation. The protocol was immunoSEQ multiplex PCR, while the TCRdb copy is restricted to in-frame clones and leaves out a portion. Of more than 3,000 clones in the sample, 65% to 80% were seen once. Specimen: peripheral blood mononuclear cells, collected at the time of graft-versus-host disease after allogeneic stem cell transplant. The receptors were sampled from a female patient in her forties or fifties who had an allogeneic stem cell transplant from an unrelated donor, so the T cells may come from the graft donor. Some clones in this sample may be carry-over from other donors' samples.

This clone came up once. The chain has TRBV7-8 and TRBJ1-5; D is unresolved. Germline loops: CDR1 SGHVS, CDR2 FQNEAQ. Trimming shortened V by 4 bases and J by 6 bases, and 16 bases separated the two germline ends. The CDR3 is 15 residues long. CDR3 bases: TGTGCCAGCAGCTCAACCCCGGATAGGTTTCAGCCCCAGCATTTT. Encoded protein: CASSSTPDRFQPQHF.

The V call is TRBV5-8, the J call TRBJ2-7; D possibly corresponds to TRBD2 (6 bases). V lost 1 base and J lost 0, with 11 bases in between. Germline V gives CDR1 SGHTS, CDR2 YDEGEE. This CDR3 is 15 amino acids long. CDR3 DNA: TGTGCCAGCAGCTTGCGGGGACTGAACTCCTACGAGCAGTACTTC. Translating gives CASSLRGLNSYEQYF.

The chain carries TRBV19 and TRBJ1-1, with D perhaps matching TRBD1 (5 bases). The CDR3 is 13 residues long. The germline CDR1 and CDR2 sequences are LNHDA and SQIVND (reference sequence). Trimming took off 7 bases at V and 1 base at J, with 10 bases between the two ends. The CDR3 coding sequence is TGTGCCAGTACGGGCCAGGGGAACACTGAAGCTTTCTTT. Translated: CASTGQGNTEAFF. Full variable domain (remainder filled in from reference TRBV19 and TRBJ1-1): DGGITQSPKYLFRKEGQNVTLSCEQNLNHDAMYWYRQDPGQGLRLIYYSQIVNDFQKGDIAEGYSVSREKKESFPLTVTSAQKNPTAFYLCASTGQGNTEAFFGQGTRLTVV.

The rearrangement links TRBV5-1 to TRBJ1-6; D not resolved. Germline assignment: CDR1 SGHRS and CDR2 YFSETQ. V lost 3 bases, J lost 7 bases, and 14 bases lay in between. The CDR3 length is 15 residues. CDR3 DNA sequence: TGCGCCAGCAGCTCCGGCGGAGGGTTCAATTCACCCCTCCACTTT. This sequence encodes CASSSGGGFNSPLHF.

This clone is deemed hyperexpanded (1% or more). The CDR3 loop reads CASSFPGLAGAPNTGELFF. DNA of the CDR3: TGTGCCAGCAGCTTCCCGGGACTAGCGGGGGCCCCGAACACCGGGGAGCTGTTTTTT. J is TRBJ2-2 and V is TRBV11-2; 14 nucleotides match TRBD2. V shed 3 bases and J 0 bases; nucleotides not matched to a gene: 6. CDR1 is SGHAT, CDR2 FQNNGV, per germline. The CDR3 runs to 19 residues.

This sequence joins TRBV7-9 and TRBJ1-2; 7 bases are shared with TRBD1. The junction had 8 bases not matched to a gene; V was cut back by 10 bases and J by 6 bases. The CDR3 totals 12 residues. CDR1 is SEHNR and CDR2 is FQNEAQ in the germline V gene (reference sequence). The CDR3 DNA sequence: TGTGCCACTGAGCCACAGGGGAATGGCTACACCTTC. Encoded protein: CATEPQGNGYTF. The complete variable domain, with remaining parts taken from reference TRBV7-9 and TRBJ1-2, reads DTGVSQNPRHKITKRGQNVTFRCDPISEHNRLYWYRQTLGQGPEFLTYFQNEAQLEKSRLLSDRFSAERPKGSFSTLEIQRTEQGDSAMYLCATEPQGNGYTFGSGTRLTVV.

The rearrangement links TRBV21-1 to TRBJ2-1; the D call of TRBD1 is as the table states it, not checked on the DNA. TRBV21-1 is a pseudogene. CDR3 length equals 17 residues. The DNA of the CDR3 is TGTGCCAGCAGCAAAGTGCAGGGAACGATTCGGTGTAATGAGCAGTTCTTC. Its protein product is CASSKVQGTIRCNEQFF.

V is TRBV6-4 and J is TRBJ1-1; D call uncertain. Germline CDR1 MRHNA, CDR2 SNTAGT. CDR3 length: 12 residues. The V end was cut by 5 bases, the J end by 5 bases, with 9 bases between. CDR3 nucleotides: TGTGCCAGCAGTTCCGGGATGACTGAAGCTTTCTTT. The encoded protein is CASSSGMTEAFF.

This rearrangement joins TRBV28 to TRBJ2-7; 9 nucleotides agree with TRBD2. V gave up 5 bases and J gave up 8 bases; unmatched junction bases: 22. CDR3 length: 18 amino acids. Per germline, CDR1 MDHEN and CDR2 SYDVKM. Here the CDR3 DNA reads TGTGCCAGCAGTGCTAAAATCTCCGGGACTAGCATCCTCCGAAAGCAGTACTTC. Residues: CASSAKISGTSILRKQYF. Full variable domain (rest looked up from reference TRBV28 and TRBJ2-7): DVKVTQSSRYLVKRTGEKVFLECVQDMDHENMFWYRQDPGLGLRLIYFSYDVKMKEKGDIPEGYSVSREKKERFSLILESASTNQTSMYLCASSAKISGTSILRKQYFGPGTRLTVT.

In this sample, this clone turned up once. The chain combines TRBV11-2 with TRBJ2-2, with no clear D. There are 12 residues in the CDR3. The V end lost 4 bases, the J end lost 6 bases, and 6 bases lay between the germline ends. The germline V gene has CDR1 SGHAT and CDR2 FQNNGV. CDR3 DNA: TGTGCCAGCAGCTGGAGTTCCGGGGAGCTGTTTTTT. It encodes CASSWSSGELFF.

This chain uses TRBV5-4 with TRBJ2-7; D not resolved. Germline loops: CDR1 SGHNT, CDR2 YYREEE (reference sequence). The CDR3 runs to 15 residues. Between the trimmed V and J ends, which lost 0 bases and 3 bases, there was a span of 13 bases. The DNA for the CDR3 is TGTGCCAGCAGCTTGGGAGCAAATACCTACTACGAGCAGTACTTC. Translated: CASSLGANTYYEQYF.

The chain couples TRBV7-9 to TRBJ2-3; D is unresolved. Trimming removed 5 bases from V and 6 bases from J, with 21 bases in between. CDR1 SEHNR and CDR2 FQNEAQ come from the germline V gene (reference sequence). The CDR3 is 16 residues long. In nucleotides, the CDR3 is TGTGCCAGCAGCCAACCGGGCCTGTCCCCCCTGGATACGCAGTATTTT. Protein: CASSQPGLSPLDTQYF.

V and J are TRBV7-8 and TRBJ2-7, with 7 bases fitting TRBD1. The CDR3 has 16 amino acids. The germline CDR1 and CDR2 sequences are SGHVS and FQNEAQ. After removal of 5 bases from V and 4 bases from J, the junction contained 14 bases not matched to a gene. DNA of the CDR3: TGTGCCAGCAGCCCCGACGGACAGGCGTTACCGTACGAGCAGTACTTC. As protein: CASSPDGQALPYEQYF.

The CDR3 sequence is CASSLEGQGRGYTF. The DNA for the CDR3 is TGCGCCAGCAGCTTGGAGGGACAGGGGCGAGGCTACACCTTC. The chain is built from TRBV5-1 and TRBJ1-2; 10 nucleotides align to TRBD1. The V gene end was trimmed by 0 bases and the J gene end by 8 bases; junction bases not matched to a gene: 4. Germline V gene data show CDR1 as SGHRS and CDR2 as YFSETQ. The CDR3 totals 14 residues.

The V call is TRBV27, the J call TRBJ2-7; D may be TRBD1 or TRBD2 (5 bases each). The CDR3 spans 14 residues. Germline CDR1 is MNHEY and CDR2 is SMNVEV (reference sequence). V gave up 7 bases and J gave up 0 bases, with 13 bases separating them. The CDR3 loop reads CASTRPGSSYEQYF. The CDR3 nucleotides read TGTGCCAGCACCCGGCCAGGGAGCTCCTACGAGCAGTACTTC.

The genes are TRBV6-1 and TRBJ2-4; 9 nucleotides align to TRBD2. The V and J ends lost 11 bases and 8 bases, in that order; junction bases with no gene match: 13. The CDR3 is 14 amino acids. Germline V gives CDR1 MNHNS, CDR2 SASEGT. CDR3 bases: TGTGCCGCAGACCGGCGGGGGGGGTACGACATTCAGTACTTC. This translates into CAADRRGGYDIQYF.

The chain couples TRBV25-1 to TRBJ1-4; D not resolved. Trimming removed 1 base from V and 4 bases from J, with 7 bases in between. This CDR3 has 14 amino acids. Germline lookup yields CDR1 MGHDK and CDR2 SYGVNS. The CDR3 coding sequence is TGTGCCAGCAGTGAATCCGGGAATAATGAAAAACTGTTTTTT. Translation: CASSESGNNEKLFF.

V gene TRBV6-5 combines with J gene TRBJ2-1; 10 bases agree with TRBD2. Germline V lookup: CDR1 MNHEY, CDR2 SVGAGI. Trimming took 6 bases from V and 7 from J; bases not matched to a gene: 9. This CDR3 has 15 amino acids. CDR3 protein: CASRERGGLGNEQFF. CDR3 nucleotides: TGTGCCAGCAGAGAGCGGGGGGGCCTGGGAAATGAGCAGTTCTTC.

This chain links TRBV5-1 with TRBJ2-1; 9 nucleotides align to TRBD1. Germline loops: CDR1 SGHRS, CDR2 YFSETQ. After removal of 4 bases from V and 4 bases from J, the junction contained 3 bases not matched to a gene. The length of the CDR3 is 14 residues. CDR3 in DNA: TGCGCCAGCAGCCAGGGACAGGGATACAATGAGCAGTTCTTC. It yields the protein CASSQGQGYNEQFF.

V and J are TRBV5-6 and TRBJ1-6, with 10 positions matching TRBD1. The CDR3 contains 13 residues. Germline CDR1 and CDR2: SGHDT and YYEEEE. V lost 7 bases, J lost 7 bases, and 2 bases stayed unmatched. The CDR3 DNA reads TGTGCCAGCCAGGACAGGGGGAATTCACCCCTCCACTTT. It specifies CASQDRGNSPLHF.